This T cell receptor beta chain is from a study of T cells after yellow fever vaccination. Study-wide points: It was a small share of clonotypes that appeared in both CD4 and CD8 compartments. Primary-vaccination clones mostly resurfaced post-booster (96% CD4, about 87% CD8).

By 5'RACE template switching, TCR cDNA was produced, with a universal primer site and UMIs added in the process. TCRdb independently ran MiXCR on the 5' RACE reads; one entry per CDR3 protein. The repertoire includes some 550,000 distinct CDR3 sequences, about 19% of them detected once, and around 15% sits in the top ten. On this clonotype itself: Its antigen remains unknown.

Germline lookup yields CDR1 SQVTM and CDR2 ANQGSEA. CDR3 size: 14 residues. V gave up 3 bases and J gave up 5 bases; unmatched junction bases: 1. The sequenced sample was PBMCs, obtained 15 days after the yellow fever booster vaccination. The genes are TRBV29-1 and TRBJ2-2; 12 nucleotides agree with TRBD2. This clonotype was obtained from a man between 25 and 39 years old who received the YFV17D yellow fever vaccine. The CDR3 is CSVDGLAGTGELFF. The CDR3 nucleotides read TGCAGCGTTGACGGACTAGCGGGAACCGGGGAGCTGTTTTTT.